This T cell receptor (beta chain) was identified in a study of T cell responses to AZD1222 COVID-19 vaccine. The V gene lost 1 base and the J gene lost 1 base, with 13 bases spanning the gap. The CDR3 contains 16 residues. The germline V gene encodes CDR1 SGHVS and CDR2 FQNEAQ. Repertoires were generated with immunoSEQ multiplex PCR, while TCRdb's copy carries only in-frame clones and drops some. Of 90,000 to 130,000 clones listed, roughly 92% are singletons. The genes are TRBV7-8 and TRBJ1-1; no clear D. The specimen was peripheral blood, collected on day 0 of AZD1222 vaccination. This TCR was sampled from an adult in good health. CDR3 protein: CASSLGSRLENTEAFF. The CDR3 DNA sequence: TGTGCCAGCAGCTTAGGGTCCCGGTTAGAGAACACTGAAGCTTTCTTT.